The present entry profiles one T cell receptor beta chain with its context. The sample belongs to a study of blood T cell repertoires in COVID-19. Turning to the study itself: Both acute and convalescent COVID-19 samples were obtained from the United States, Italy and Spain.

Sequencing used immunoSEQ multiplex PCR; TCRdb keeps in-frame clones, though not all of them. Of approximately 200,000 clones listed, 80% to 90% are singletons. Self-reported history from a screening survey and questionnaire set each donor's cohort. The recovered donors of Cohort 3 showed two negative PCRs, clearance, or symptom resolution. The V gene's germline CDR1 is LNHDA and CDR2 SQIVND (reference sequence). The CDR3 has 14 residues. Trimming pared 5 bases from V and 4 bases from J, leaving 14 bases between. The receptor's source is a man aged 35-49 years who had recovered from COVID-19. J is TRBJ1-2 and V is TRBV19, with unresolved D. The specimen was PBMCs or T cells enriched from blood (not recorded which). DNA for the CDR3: TGTGCCAGTAGTCCGAGGATCGTCTCCTATGGCTACACCTTC. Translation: CASSPRIVSYGYTF.